These 18 T cell receptor beta chains originate from one sample sequenced in a study of blood T cell repertoires in COVID-19. Sequencing was performed with immunoSEQ multiplex PCR; in TCRdb, only in-frame clones are kept and a portion is missing. The sample records a few hundred thousand clones, approximately 81% being singletons. Sequencing used peripheral blood. The receptor source for this set is a man aged 55 to 70 with acute or convalescent COVID-19.

The CDR3 sequence: CASSLEPAGPNQPQHF. DNA of the CDR3: TGTGCCAGCAGCTTAGAACCCGCGGGGCCCAATCAGCCCCAGCATTTT. The rearrangement links TRBV11-2 to TRBJ1-5; tentatively, D is TRBD1 (5 bases). Germline values: CDR1 SGHAT, CDR2 FQNNGV. The CDR3 spans 16 residues. The V gene lost 0 bases and the J gene lost 3 bases, with 12 bases spanning the gap.

The chain carries TRBV11-2 and TRBJ1-2, with D possibly being TRBD1 (5 bases). The CDR3 extends over 13 amino acids. With 4 bases removed from V and 2 bases from J, the gap between germline ends came to 8 bases. The germline V gene has CDR1 SGHAT and CDR2 FQNNGV. The CDR3 DNA sequence: TGTGCCAGCAGCTCGACAGCGAACTATGGCTACACCTTC. Its protein is CASSSTANYGYTF.

The rearrangement joins TRBV4-1 to TRBJ1-4, with D perhaps TRBD1 (5 bases). The germline V gene has CDR1 MGHRA and CDR2 YSYEKL. The CDR3 consists of 16 residues. With 6 bases removed from V and 5 bases from J, the gap between germline ends came to 19 bases. The CDR3 nucleotides are TGCGCCAGCAGGCTCTATGGTCGGGGGAGAAATGAAAAACTGTTTTTT. Residues: CASRLYGRGRNEKLFF.

The chain has TRBV14 and TRBJ1-1; D is uncertain. Looked up from germline, CDR1 is SGHDN and CDR2 is FVKESK. The CDR3 is 13 amino acids. V lost 4 bases, J lost 4 bases, and 10 bases lay in between. CDR3 sequence: CASSLTAPTEAFF. CDR3 DNA: TGTGCCAGCAGCCTCACAGCCCCCACTGAAGCTTTCTTT.

For the CDR3, the DNA is TGCGCCAGCAGCAAAAGAACAGGGGACTCTGGGGCCAACGTCCTGACTTTC. This codes for CASSKRTGDSGANVLTF. This chain connects TRBV5-1 to TRBJ2-6; 7 nucleotides align to TRBD1. Germline V gene lookup returns CDR1 SGHRS and CDR2 YFSETQ. This CDR3 has 17 residues. After removal of 4 bases from V and 0 bases from J, the junction contained 7 bases not matched to a gene.

The rearrangement links TRBV11-2 to TRBJ2-7; D perhaps matches TRBD2 (5 bases). Germline assignment: CDR1 SGHAT and CDR2 FQNNGV. The V and J ends lost 5 bases and 4 bases respectively, with 18 bases between them. This CDR3 is built from 15 residues. CDR3 in amino acids: CASSPGLFGGYEQYF. The CDR3 bases are TGTGCCAGCAGCCCAGGACTGTTCGGTGGGTACGAGCAGTACTTC.

To note about this clone: Other DNA sequences in this sample translate to the same CDR3. V gene TRBV15 combines with J gene TRBJ2-5; 7 positions match TRBD1. Per germline, CDR1 LNHNV and CDR2 YYDKDF (reference sequence). Trimming removed 0 bases from V and 3 bases from J; junction bases left unmatched: 1. CDR3 length: 14 amino acids. DNA for the CDR3: TGTGCCACCAGCAGAGATCAGGGGGAAGAGACCCAGTACTTC. Residues: CATSRDQGEETQYF.

The chain joins TRBV6-5 to TRBJ1-5, with unresolved D. CDR1 and CDR2 (germline): MNHEY, SVGAGI. V was trimmed by 9 bases and J by 2 bases, leaving 14 bases between them. The CDR3 extends over 14 amino acids. In DNA, the CDR3 is TGTGCCAGTCGGGAGCCCAGTGGCAATCAGCCCCAGCATTTT. It translates to CASREPSGNQPQHF.

The V and J genes are TRBV19 and TRBJ2-1, with 8 bases fitting TRBD2. There are 15 residues in the CDR3. Looked up from germline, CDR1 is LNHDA and CDR2 is SQIVND (reference sequence). After removal of 7 bases from V and 1 base from J, the junction contained 6 bases not matched to a gene. The CDR3 here is CASMLTSVSYNEQFF. The CDR3 DNA sequence: TGTGCCAGTATGCTGACTAGCGTGTCCTACAATGAGCAGTTCTTC.

For the CDR3, the DNA is TGTGCCAGCAGCCAAGCCCCCGGGACACCTTACGAGCAGTACTTC. Translating it yields CASSQAPGTPYEQYF. The chain uses TRBV3-1 (or the pseudogene TRBV3-2) and TRBJ2-7; perhaps TRBD1 as D (6 bases). The CDR3 has 15 amino acids. The V gene's germline CDR1 is LGHDT and CDR2 YNNKEL (reference sequence). Trimming removed 1 base at V and 4 bases at J, with 14 bases between.

This clone was observed a single time. This chain uses TRBV6-5 with TRBJ2-1; 8 nucleotides match TRBD2. In germline, CDR1 is MNHEY, CDR2 SVGAGI. V shed 7 bases and J 7 bases; nucleotides not matched to a gene: 12. This CDR3 is 15 amino acids long. The CDR3 DNA sequence: TGTGCCAGCAACTCAGACGGGGGGGCGAGTAATGAGCAGTTCTTC. It encodes CASNSDGGASNEQFF.

This chain uses TRBV27 with TRBJ2-7; D is unresolved. The V gene lost 3 bases and the J gene lost 1 base, with 7 bases spanning the gap. The CDR3 is 13 amino acids. Germline CDR1 is MNHEY and CDR2 is SMNVEV (reference sequence). The CDR3 nucleotides are TGTGCCAGCAGTTTCGCCCAGTCCTACGAGCAGTACTTC. Translation gives CASSFAQSYEQYF.

To note about this clone: Sequence at one end of the junction differs from germline and may be a read error. Written as DNA, the CDR3 is TGTGCCAGCAGCTTAGTCTCAGGAACGCGGTATTTT. Its translation is CASSLVSGTRYF. The chain recombines TRBV7-9 with TRBJ2-3; D remains unclear. The CDR3 sequence is 12 residues long. Germline CDR1 and CDR2: SEHNR and FQNEAQ (reference sequence). Variable domain in full (rest from reference TRBV7-9 and TRBJ2-3): DTGVSQNPRHKITKRGQNVTFRCDPISEHNRLYWYRQTLGQGPEFLTYFQNEAQLEKSRLLSDRFSAERPKGSFSTLEIQRTEQGDSAMYLCASSLVSGTRYFGPGTRLTVL.

The genes are TRBV18 and TRBJ2-5, with D possibly being TRBD1 (5 bases). CDR1 is KGHSH, CDR2 LQKENI, per germline. The germline V and J ends were trimmed by 3 bases and 4 bases, with 36 bases remaining between them. The CDR3 covers 22 residues. The CDR3 loop is CASSPASSAYRLTDRLTETQYF. In DNA, the CDR3 is TGTGCCAGCTCACCCGCCTCTTCAGCCTACCGGCTTACCGACAGATTGACAGAGACCCAGTACTTC.

The gene calls are TRBV27 and TRBJ1-5, with a possible D match to TRBD1 (5 bases). Per germline, CDR1 MNHEY and CDR2 SMNVEV (reference sequence). Deletions cut 6 bases from V and 0 bases from J, with 9 bases between. The CDR3 spans 14 residues. CDR3 in DNA: TGTGCCAGCAGATTACAGGATAGCAATCAGCCCCAGCATTTT. This encodes CASRLQDSNQPQHF.

This clone was detected only a few times. The chain employs TRBV5-8 and TRBJ1-5, with D possibly matching TRBD1 (5 bases). CDR3 length equals 14 residues. Trimming cost V 2 bases and J 7 bases, with 13 bases left between them. Germline V gene lookup returns CDR1 SGHTS and CDR2 YDEGEE. CDR3 in amino acids: CASSFSGIGQPQHF. The CDR3 nucleotides are TGTGCCAGCAGCTTTTCAGGGATCGGGCAGCCCCAGCATTTT.

J is TRBJ2-1 and V is TRBV18; 9 positions match TRBD2. This CDR3 is built from 18 residues. Unmatched junction bases numbered 14, after V lost 6 bases and J lost 2 bases. Germline values: CDR1 KGHSH, CDR2 LQKENI. DNA of the CDR3: TGTGCCAGCTCCTCCCAGCAGAAGCGGGGGGCAACCTACAATGAGCAGTTCTTC. Residues: CASSSQQKRGATYNEQFF.

This clone was observed a single time. This chain uses TRBV6-5 with TRBJ2-7; D possibly corresponds to TRBD1 (5 bases). Germline V gene data show CDR1 as MNHEY and CDR2 as SVGAGI. Between the trimmed V and J ends, which lost 6 bases and 5 bases, there was a span of 11 bases. The CDR3 covers 12 residues. The DNA for the CDR3 is TGTGCCAGCAGCCCACGACAGAACGAGCAGTACTTC. Protein sequence: CASSPRQNEQYF.